These 8 T cell receptor beta chains originate from one sample sequenced in a study of post-analysis software for immune sequencing data. Study outcomes and limitations: The study found TRBV5-6, TRBV5-1 and TRBV20-1 among five or six TRBV segments more frequent in patients than controls.

Unique-molecular-identifier-tagged TCR beta cDNA libraries were used. TCRdb used MiXCR to reprocess the PCR reads, holding one entry per CDR3 protein. The profile covers approximately 660,000 distinct CDR3 sequences, with over 45% appearing a single time and about 11% taken by the ten largest. These receptors are not linked to any known antigen. The specimen sequenced was blood. Receptors originate from a girl aged 2-10 years with multiple sclerosis.

The chain links TRBV10-3 to TRBJ2-5; unclear D gene. Trimming pared 2 bases from V and 5 bases from J, leaving 9 bases between. This CDR3 has 13 residues. Germline CDR1 ENHRY, CDR2 SYGVKD. CDR3 sequence reads: CAISEPIVETQYF. DNA for the CDR3: TGTGCCATCAGTGAGCCGATTGTGGAGACCCAGTACTTC.

This clonotype was counted only a few times. The chain uses TRBV29-1 and TRBJ2-5; D call uncertain. The CDR3 spans 13 residues. The germline V and J ends were trimmed by 4 bases and 1 base, with 10 bases remaining between them. Germline V gene sequence: CDR1 SQVTM, CDR2 ANQGSEA. DNA of the CDR3: TGCAGCGTTGTAGGAACCACCCAAGAGACCCAGTACTTC. This encodes CSVVGTTQETQYF.

This clonotype was seen only a few times. The CDR3 is CSVAQDTQYF. The CDR3, as DNA: TGCAGCGTTGCTCAAGATACGCAGTATTTT. The chain couples TRBV29-1 to TRBJ2-3; no clear D gene. CDR1 and CDR2 from the germline V gene are SQVTM and ANQGSEA. The ends were cut back, 4 bases at V and 5 bases at J, with 4 bases in the middle. The CDR3 totals 10 residues.

This sequence joins TRBV29-1 and TRBJ2-1, with 8 bases aligning to TRBD1. The CDR3 contains 15 residues. Germline V CDR1 and CDR2: SQVTM, ANQGSEA. With 5 bases clipped from V and 11 bases from J, the junction kept 17 bases outside the gene matches. The CDR3 DNA follows: TGCAGCGTTTACGAAGGCGGTACAGGGGGATACAAGCAGTTCTTC. It is translated as CSVYEGGTGGYKQFF.

The CDR3 region has the DNA TGTGCCAGCAGTGCCTCACATGATGGACGGATGCCCCAGCATTTT. It is translated as CASSASHDGRMPQHF. The rearrangement uses TRBV2 and TRBJ1-5; no definite D call. V lost 4 bases, J lost 9 bases, and 19 bases lay in between. This CDR3 has 15 amino acids. The germline gives CDR1 SNHLY, CDR2 FYNNEI. The complete variable domain, with remaining parts taken from reference TRBV2 and TRBJ1-5, reads EPEVTQTPSHQVTQMGQEVILRCVPISNHLYFYWYRQILGQKVEFLVSFYNNEISEKSEIFDDQFSVERPDGSNFTLKIRSTKLEDSAMYFCASSASHDGRMPQHFGDGTRLSIL.

V and J are TRBV28 and TRBJ2-1; 8 positions match TRBD2. The CDR3 loop spans 16 amino acids. Germline V gives CDR1 MDHEN, CDR2 SYDVKM. V trimming: 2 bases; J trimming: 7 bases; junction bases outside the gene matches: 10. CDR3 region: CASSLISPGGPNEQFF. Here the CDR3 DNA reads TGTGCCAGCAGTTTAATCAGTCCGGGGGGGCCGAATGAGCAGTTCTTC.

This rearrangement joins TRBV29-1 to TRBJ1-1, with D possibly being TRBD1 (5 bases). The length of the CDR3 is 14 residues. The V and J ends lost 5 bases and 1 base respectively, with 14 bases between them. Germline V CDR1 and CDR2: SQVTM, ANQGSEA. Here the CDR3 reads CSVHRQSKNTEAFF. The CDR3 DNA sequence: TGCAGCGTTCACCGACAGTCAAAGAACACTGAAGCTTTCTTT. Using reference TRBV29-1 and TRBJ1-1 for the parts outside the CDR3, the full variable domain is SAVISQKPSRDICQRGTSLTIQCQVDSQVTMMFWYRQQPGQSLTLIATANQGSEATYESGFVIDKFPISRPNLTFSTLTVSNMSPEDSSIYLCSVHRQSKNTEAFFGQGTRLTVV.

This sequence joins TRBV12-3 or TRBV12-4 and TRBJ2-4; no reliable D call. This CDR3 has 15 residues. V was pared by 6 bases and J by 0 bases, with 12 bases between. CDR3 amino acids: CASSSESLAKNIQYF. The CDR3 DNA reads TGTGCCAGCAGCTCAGAGTCCTTAGCCAAAAACATTCAGTACTTC.